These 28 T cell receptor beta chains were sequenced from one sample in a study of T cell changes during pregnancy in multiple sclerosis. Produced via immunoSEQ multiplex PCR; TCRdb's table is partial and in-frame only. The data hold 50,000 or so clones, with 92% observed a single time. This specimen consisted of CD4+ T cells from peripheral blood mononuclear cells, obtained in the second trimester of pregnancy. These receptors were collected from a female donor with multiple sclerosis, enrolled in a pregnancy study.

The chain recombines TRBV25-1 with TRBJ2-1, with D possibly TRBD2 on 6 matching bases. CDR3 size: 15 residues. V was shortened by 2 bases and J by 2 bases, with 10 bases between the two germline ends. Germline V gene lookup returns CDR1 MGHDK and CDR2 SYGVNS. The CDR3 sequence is CASSERGATYNEQFF. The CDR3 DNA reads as TGTGCCAGCAGTGAACGCGGGGCGACCTACAATGAGCAGTTCTTC.

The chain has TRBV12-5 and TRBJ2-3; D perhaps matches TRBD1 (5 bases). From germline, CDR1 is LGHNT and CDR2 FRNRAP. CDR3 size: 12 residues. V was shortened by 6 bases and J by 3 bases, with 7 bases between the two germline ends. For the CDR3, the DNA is TGTGCTAGTGGCCCAGGGACAGATACGCAGTATTTT. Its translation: CASGPGTDTQYF.

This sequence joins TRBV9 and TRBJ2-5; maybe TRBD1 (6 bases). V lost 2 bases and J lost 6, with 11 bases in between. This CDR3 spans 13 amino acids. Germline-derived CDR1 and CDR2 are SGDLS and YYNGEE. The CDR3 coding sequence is TGTGCCAGCAGCGTTTTTCAGGGGCAGACCCAGTACTTC. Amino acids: CASSVFQGQTQYF.

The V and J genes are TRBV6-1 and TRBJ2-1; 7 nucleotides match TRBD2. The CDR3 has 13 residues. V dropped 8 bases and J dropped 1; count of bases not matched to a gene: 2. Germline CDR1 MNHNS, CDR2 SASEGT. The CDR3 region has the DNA TGTGCCAGCGACGGGAGGTCCTACAATGAGCAGTTCTTC. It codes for CASDGRSYNEQFF.

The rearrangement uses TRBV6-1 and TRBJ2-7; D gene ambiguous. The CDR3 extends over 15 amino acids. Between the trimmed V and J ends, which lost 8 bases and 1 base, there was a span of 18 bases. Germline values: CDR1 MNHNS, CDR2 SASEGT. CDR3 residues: CASSQQWVPSYEQYF. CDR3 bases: TGTGCCAGCTCACAACAGTGGGTCCCTTCCTACGAGCAGTACTTC.

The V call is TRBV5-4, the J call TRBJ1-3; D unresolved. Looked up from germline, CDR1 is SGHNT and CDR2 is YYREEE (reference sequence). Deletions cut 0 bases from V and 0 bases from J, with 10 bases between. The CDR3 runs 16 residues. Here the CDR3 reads CASSLDAKSSGNTIYF. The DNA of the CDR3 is TGTGCCAGCAGCTTGGACGCCAAGAGCTCTGGAAACACCATATATTTT.

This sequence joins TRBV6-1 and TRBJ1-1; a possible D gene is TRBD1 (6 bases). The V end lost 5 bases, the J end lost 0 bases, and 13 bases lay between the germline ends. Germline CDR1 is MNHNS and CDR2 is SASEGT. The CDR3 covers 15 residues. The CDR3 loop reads CASSLQQGLNTEAFF. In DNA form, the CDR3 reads TGTGCCAGCAGTCTTCAACAGGGACTGAACACTGAAGCTTTCTTT.

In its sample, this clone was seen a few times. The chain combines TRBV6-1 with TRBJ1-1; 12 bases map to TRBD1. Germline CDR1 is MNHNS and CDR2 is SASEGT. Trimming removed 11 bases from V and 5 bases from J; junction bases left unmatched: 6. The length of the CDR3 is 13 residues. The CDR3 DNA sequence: TGTGCCGGGACAGGGGGCCCCTGGACTGAAGCTTTCTTT. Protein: CAGTGGPWTEAFF.

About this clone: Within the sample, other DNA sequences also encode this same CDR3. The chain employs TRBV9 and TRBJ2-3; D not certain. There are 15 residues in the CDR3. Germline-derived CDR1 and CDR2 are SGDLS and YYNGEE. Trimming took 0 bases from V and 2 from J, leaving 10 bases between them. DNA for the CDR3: TGTGCCAGCAGCGTAGCTGGGCGACCCACAGATACGCAGTATTTT. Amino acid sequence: CASSVAGRPTDTQYF.

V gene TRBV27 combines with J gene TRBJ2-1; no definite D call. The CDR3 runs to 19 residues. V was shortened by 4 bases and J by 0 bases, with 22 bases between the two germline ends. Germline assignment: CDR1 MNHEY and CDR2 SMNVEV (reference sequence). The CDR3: CASSSLDRLGSSSYNEQFF. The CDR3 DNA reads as TGTGCCAGCAGTTCCCTGGATAGGTTGGGCTCGAGCTCCTACAATGAGCAGTTCTTC.

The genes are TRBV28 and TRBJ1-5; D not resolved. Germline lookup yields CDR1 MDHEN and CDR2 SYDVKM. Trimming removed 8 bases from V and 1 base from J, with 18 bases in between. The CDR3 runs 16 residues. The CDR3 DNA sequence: TGTGCCAGCGCCTTGGAGGGCAGAGGGAGCAATCAGCCCCAGCATTTT. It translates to CASALEGRGSNQPQHF. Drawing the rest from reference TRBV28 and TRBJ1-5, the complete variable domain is DVKVTQSSRYLVKRTGEKVFLECVQDMDHENMFWYRQDPGLGLRLIYFSYDVKMKEKGDIPEGYSVSREKKERFSLILESASTNQTSMYLCASALEGRGSNQPQHFGDGTRLSIL.

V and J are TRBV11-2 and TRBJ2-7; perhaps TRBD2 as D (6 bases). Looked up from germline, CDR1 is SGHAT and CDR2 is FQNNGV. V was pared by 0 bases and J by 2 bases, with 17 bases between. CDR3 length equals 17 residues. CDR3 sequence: CASSLDGAGTSAYEQYF. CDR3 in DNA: TGTGCCAGCAGCTTAGATGGGGCCGGGACTTCGGCCTACGAGCAGTACTTC.

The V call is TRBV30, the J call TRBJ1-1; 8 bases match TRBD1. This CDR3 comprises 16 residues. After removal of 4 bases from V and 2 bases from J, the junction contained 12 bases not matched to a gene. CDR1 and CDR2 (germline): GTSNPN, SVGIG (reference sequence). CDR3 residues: CAWISLKTGANTEAFF. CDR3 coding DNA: TGTGCCTGGATCTCCCTCAAGACAGGGGCCAACACTGAAGCTTTCTTT. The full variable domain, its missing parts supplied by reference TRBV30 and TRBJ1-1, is SQTIHQWPATLVQPVGSPLSLECTVEGTSNPNLYWYRQAAGRGLQLLFYSVGIGQISSEVPQNLSASRPQDRQFILSSKKLLLSDSGFYLCAWISLKTGANTEAFFGQGTRLTVV.

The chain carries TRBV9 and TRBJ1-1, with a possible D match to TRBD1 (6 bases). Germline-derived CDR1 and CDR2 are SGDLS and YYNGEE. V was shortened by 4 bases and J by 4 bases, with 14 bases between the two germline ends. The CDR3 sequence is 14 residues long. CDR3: CASSTISRGTEAFF. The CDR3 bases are TGTGCCAGCAGCACTATTTCCAGGGGCACTGAAGCTTTCTTT. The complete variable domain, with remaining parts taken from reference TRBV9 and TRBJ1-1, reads DSGVTQTPKHLITATGQRVTLRCSPRSGDLSVYWYQQSLDQGLQFLIQYYNGEERAKGNILERFSAQQFPDLHSELNLSSLELGDSALYFCASSTISRGTEAFFGQGTRLTVV.

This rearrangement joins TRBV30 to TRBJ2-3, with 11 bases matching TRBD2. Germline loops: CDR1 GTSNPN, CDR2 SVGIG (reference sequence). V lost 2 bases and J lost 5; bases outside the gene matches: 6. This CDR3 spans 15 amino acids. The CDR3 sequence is CAWSHSGGAGDTQYF. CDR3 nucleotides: TGTGCCTGGAGTCATAGCGGGGGGGCGGGAGATACGCAGTATTTT.

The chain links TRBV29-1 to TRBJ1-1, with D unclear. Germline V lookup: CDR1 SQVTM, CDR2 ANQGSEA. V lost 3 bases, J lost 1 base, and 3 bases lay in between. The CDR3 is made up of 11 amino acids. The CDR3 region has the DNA TGCAGCGTTGACAAGAACACTGAAGCTTTCTTT. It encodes CSVDKNTEAFF.

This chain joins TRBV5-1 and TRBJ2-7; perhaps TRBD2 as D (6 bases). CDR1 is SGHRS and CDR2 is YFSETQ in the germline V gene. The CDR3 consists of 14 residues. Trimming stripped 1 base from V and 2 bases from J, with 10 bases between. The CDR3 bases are TGCGCCAGCAGCTTGTCGCGGGACCCCTACGAGCAGTACTTC. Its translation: CASSLSRDPYEQYF.

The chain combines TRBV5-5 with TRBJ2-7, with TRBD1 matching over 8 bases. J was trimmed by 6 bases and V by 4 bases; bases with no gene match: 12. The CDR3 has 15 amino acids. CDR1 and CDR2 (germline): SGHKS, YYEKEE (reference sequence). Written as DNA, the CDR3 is TGTGCCAGCAGCCCACGGGACAGGTGGGTTCGCGAGCAGTACTTC. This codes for CASSPRDRWVREQYF.

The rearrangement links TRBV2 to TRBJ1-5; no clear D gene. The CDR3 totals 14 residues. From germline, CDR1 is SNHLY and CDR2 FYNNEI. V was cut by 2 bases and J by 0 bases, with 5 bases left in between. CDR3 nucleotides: TGTGCCAGCAGTGAAACATATAGCAATCAGCCCCAGCATTTT. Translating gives CASSETYSNQPQHF.

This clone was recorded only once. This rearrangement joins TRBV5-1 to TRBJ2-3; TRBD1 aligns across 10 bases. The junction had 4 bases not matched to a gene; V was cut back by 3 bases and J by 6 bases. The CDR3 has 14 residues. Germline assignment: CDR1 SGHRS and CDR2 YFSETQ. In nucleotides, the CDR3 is TGCGCCAGCAGCTCCGGACAGGGGGAGGATACGCAGTATTTT. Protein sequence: CASSSGQGEDTQYF.

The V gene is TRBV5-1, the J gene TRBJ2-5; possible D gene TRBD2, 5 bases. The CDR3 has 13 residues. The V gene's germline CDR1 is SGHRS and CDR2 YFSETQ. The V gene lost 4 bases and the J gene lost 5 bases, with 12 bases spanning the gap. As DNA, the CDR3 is TGCGCCAGCAGCCGGACTGTCACGGAGACCCAGTACTTC. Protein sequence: CASSRTVTETQYF.

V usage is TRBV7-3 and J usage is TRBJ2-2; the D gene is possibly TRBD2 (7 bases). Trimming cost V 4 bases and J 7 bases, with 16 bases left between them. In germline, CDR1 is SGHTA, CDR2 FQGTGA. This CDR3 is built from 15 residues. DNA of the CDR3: TGTGCCAGCAGCTCTAACGGGGGGCCGGGCGGGGAGCTGTTTTTT. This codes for CASSSNGGPGGELFF.

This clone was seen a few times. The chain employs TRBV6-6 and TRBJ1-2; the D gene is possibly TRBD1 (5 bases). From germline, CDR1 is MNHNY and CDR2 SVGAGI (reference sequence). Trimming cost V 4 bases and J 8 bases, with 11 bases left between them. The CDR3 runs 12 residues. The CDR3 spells CASSCRVCGYTF. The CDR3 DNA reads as TGTGCCAGCAGTTGCAGGGTTTGCGGCTACACCTTC.

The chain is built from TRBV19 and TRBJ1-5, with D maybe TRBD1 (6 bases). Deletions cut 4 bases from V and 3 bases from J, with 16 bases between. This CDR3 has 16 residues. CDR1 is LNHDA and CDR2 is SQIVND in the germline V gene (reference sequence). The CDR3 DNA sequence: TGTGCCAGTAGTAGGGACACAGAGTTACTCAATCAGCCCCAGCATTTT. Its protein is CASSRDTELLNQPQHF.

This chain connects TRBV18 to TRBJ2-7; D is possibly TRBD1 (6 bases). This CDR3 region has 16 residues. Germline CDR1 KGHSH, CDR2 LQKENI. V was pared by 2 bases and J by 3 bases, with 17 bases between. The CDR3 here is CASSPYRDRSYYEQYF. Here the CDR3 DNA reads TGTGCCAGCTCACCATACAGGGATCGTTCTTACTACGAGCAGTACTTC.

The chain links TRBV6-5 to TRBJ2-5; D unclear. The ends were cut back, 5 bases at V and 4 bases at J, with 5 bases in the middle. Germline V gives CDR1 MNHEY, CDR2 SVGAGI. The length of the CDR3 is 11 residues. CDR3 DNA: TGTGCCAGCAGTCCAGGAGAGACCCAGTACTTC. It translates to CASSPGETQYF.

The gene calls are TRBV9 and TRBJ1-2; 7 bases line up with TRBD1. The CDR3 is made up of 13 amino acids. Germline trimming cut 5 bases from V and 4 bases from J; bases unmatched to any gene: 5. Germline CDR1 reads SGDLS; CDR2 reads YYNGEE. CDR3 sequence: CASSLRDSYGYTF. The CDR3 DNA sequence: TGTGCCAGCAGTCTCCGGGACAGCTATGGCTACACCTTC.

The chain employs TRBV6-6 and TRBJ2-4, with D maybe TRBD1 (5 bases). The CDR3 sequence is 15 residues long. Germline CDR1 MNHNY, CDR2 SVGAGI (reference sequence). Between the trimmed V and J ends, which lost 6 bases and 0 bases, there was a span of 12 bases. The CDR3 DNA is TGTGCCAGCAGCCAAACAGGATTAGCCAAAAACATTCAGTACTTC. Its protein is CASSQTGLAKNIQYF.